The 24 T cell receptor beta chains given below trace back to one sample, sequenced in a study of T cell changes during pregnancy in multiple sclerosis (dated by TCRdb to the late 2010s). Receptors were amplified or captured by the immunoSEQ multiplex PCR assay. Sourced from immuneACCESS, this table was stored by TCRdb with only in-frame sequences that have V and J called. A share of the clones is absent; for the studies checked, an unresolved V gene accounts for under half, and the remainder has no known explanation. For this sample there are 35,000 to 50,000 clones; roughly 90% appear just once. The ten largest clonotypes hold 4.7% of the sample. The sample here was peripheral blood, taken in the second trimester of pregnancy. The source of these receptors is a female donor in good health, enrolled as a control in a pregnancy study.

The genes are TRBV19 and TRBJ2-3, with D tentatively TRBD1 (6 bases). Trimming pared 4 bases from V and 2 bases from J, leaving 16 bases between. CDR1 is LNHDA, CDR2 SQIVND, per germline (reference sequence). The CDR3 runs 16 residues. The CDR3 here is CASSTPGTTVTDTQYF. Written as DNA, the CDR3 is TGTGCCAGTAGTACCCCCGGGACAACAGTCACAGATACGCAGTATTTT.

V and J are TRBV5-4 and TRBJ2-2, with 8 bases matching TRBD1. CDR3 length: 14 residues. J was trimmed by 4 bases and V by 2 bases; bases with no gene match: 1. CDR1 is SGHNT and CDR2 is YYREEE in the germline V gene (reference sequence). CDR3 coding DNA: TGTGCCAGCAGCTTAGACAGGGGCACCGGGGAGCTGTTTTTT. The encoded protein is CASSLDRGTGELFF.

The V gene is TRBV6-5, the J gene TRBJ1-1; 7 nucleotides match TRBD1. CDR3 length: 14 residues. CDR1 is MNHEY, CDR2 SVGAGI, per germline. V shed 6 bases and J 2 bases; nucleotides not matched to a gene: 6. CDR3 residues: CASRGTGENTEAFF. CDR3 sequence (DNA): TGTGCCAGCAGGGGAACAGGGGAAAACACTGAAGCTTTCTTT.

This clone was detected only once. The genes are TRBV30 and TRBJ2-2, with 7 bases matching TRBD1. Germline-derived CDR1 and CDR2 are GTSNPN and SVGIG (reference sequence). This CDR3 contains 16 residues. The J segment lost 5 bases and the V segment lost 0 bases, leaving 9 bases of the junction unmatched. The CDR3 protein is CAWSVGQDSRTGELFF. Written as DNA, the CDR3 is TGTGCCTGGAGTGTTGGACAGGACTCTAGGACCGGGGAGCTGTTTTTT.

The rearrangement links TRBV25-1 to TRBJ2-5, with D possibly being TRBD1 (6 bases). This CDR3 comprises 15 residues. Trimming removed 4 bases at V and 1 base at J, with 13 bases between. Germline V lookup: CDR1 MGHDK, CDR2 SYGVNS. CDR3 bases: TGTGCCAGCAGTGGGCTGGACAGCCTCCAAGAGACCCAGTACTTC. This encodes CASSGLDSLQETQYF.

This sequence joins TRBV30 and TRBJ1-2; 10 nucleotides line up with TRBD1. Germline V lookup: CDR1 GTSNPN, CDR2 SVGIG (reference sequence). Germline trimming cut 2 bases from V and 4 bases from J; bases unmatched to any gene: 4. CDR3 size: 14 residues. As DNA, the CDR3 is TGTGCCTGGAGTCGGGACAGGGGAGGCTATGGCTACACCTTC. Protein product: CAWSRDRGGYGYTF.

The rearrangement uses TRBV6-5 and TRBJ2-7, with a weak D call TRBD2 (6 bases). Looked up from germline, CDR1 is MNHEY and CDR2 is SVGAGI. V shed 6 bases and J shed 2 bases, with 11 bases lying between them. CDR3 size: 13 residues. CDR3 sequence reads: CASSRPGAYEQYF. The CDR3 DNA reads as TGTGCCAGCAGCAGACCGGGGGCCTACGAGCAGTACTTC.

The chain has TRBV9 and TRBJ2-7; 14 nucleotides agree with TRBD2. There are 19 residues in the CDR3. The V gene's germline CDR1 is SGDLS and CDR2 YYNGEE. V lost 4 bases to trimming and J lost 4 bases; unmatched junction nucleotides: 16. CDR3 sequence (DNA): TGTGCCAGCAGCCCCGGCCGAGGGACTAGCGGGGGCCTCATATACGAGCAGTACTTC. The encoded protein is CASSPGRGTSGGLIYEQYF.

The V call is TRBV19, the J call TRBJ1-3; no reliable D call. The CDR3 spans 15 residues. V was clipped by 5 bases and J by 0 bases, with 11 bases between them. In germline, CDR1 is LNHDA, CDR2 SQIVND (reference sequence). The CDR3 loop reads CASSVRRTSGNTIYF. The CDR3 coding sequence is TGTGCCAGTAGTGTGCGCCGCACCTCTGGAAACACCATATATTTT.

The V and J genes are TRBV25-1 and TRBJ1-1; 8 bases are a match to TRBD1. V was clipped by 3 bases and J by 0 bases; unmatched bases: 3. Germline V gene lookup returns CDR1 MGHDK and CDR2 SYGVNS. CDR3 length: 15 amino acids. CDR3 bases: TGTGCCAGCAGTGAGACAGGGGATCTGAACACTGAAGCTTTCTTT. This encodes CASSETGDLNTEAFF.

CDR3 region: CASSFGTTTYEQYF. CDR3 in DNA: TGTGCCAGCAGCTTTGGGACTACAACCTACGAGCAGTACTTC. The V call is TRBV5-4, the J call TRBJ2-7; 7 bases match TRBD2. Germline-derived CDR1 and CDR2 are SGHNT and YYREEE (reference sequence). The V and J ends lost 2 bases and 2 bases, in that order; junction bases with no gene match: 4. This CDR3 is 14 amino acids long.

The chain uses TRBV20-1 and TRBJ1-2, with a possible D match to TRBD1 (5 bases). Trimming took 6 bases from V and 7 from J, leaving 12 bases between them. This CDR3 is built from 11 residues. CDR1 is DFQATT, CDR2 SNEGSKA, per germline (reference sequence). In nucleotides, the CDR3 is TGCAGTGCGCCAGGGTCGGGTGGCTACACCTTC. This sequence encodes CSAPGSGGYTF.

The rearrangement uses TRBV4-1 and TRBJ2-3, with 7 bases fitting TRBD2. Germline CDR1 MGHRA, CDR2 YSYEKL. Trimming cost V 0 bases and J 0 bases; bases outside gene matches: 15. The CDR3 covers 20 residues. Here the CDR3 DNA reads TGCGCCAGCAGCCAAGATAAGGGGCAGCGGGGCTCCTCTAGCACAGATACGCAGTATTTT. Translating it yields CASSQDKGQRGSSSTDTQYF.

The chain combines TRBV7-9 with TRBJ2-7; 11 positions agree with TRBD2. J lost 0 bases, V lost 3 bases, and 4 bases had no gene match. Germline V gene data show CDR1 as SEHNR and CDR2 as FQNEAQ (reference sequence). The CDR3 extends over 16 amino acids. CDR3 sequence: CASSLAGTSGSYEQYF. CDR3 coding DNA: TGTGCCAGCAGCTTGGCCGGGACTAGCGGCTCCTACGAGCAGTACTTC.

The chain is built from TRBV5-6 and TRBJ2-3; 8 positions match TRBD2. Germline V gives CDR1 SGHDT, CDR2 YYEEEE. The CDR3 length is 15 residues. The V segment lost 0 bases and the J segment 2 bases; nucleotides outside the gene matches: 2. CDR3 in DNA: TGTGCCAGCAGCTTGGCCGGGGGGGACACAGATACGCAGTATTTT. Residues: CASSLAGGDTDTQYF.

V and J are TRBV11-2 and TRBJ1-2, with 7 positions matching TRBD1. With V trimmed by 4 bases and J by 4 bases, 6 bases remained unmatched. Germline CDR1 reads SGHAT; CDR2 reads FQNNGV. The CDR3 extends over 14 amino acids. CDR3 sequence (DNA): TGTGCCAGCAGCTCCCTGACAGGGATCTATGGCTACACCTTC. It translates to CASSSLTGIYGYTF.

The chain links TRBV5-4 to TRBJ2-1; D not certain. The CDR3 has 15 amino acids. V was trimmed by 0 bases and J by 4 bases, leaving 11 bases between them. The germline gives CDR1 SGHNT, CDR2 YYREEE (reference sequence). The CDR3: CASSLALGEYNEQFF. The CDR3 nucleotides read TGTGCCAGCAGCTTGGCCTTGGGCGAATACAATGAGCAGTTCTTC.

The rearrangement uses TRBV6-5 and TRBJ2-1; no clear D. The CDR3 length is 14 residues. V lost 0 bases and J 6 bases, leaving 9 bases between the germline ends. Germline V CDR1 and CDR2: MNHEY, SVGAGI. The CDR3 nucleotides are TGTGCCAGCAGTTACTCTAGAGCCGTCAATGAGCAGTTCTTC. Translation: CASSYSRAVNEQFF.

This clone was picked up a small number of times. V and J are TRBV27 and TRBJ1-4; TRBD1 might be the D (5 bases). V was cut by 3 bases and J by 3 bases, with 14 bases left in between. Germline CDR1 is MNHEY and CDR2 is SMNVEV (reference sequence). The CDR3 spans 16 residues. As DNA, the CDR3 is TGTGCCAGCAGTTTGGGGCCGGGGGAAGCTAATGAAAAACTGTTTTTT. Its translation: CASSLGPGEANEKLFF.

The chain has TRBV2 and TRBJ2-7; 9 nucleotides agree with TRBD1. There are 14 residues in the CDR3. Germline V gene data show CDR1 as SNHLY and CDR2 as FYNNEI. The V gene end was trimmed by 7 bases and the J gene end by 6 bases; junction bases not matched to a gene: 10. CDR3 sequence (DNA): TGTGCCAGCACCGGCGGGACAGGGTACCTCGAGCAGTACTTC. It yields the protein CASTGGTGYLEQYF.

The chain has TRBV7-9 and TRBJ1-3, with 7 bases lining up with TRBD1. The length of the CDR3 is 16 residues. Germline V CDR1 and CDR2: SEHNR, FQNEAQ (reference sequence). V shed 3 bases, J shed 4 bases, and the junction held 9 bases outside the gene matches. The CDR3: CASSFTGVTVGNTIYF. The CDR3, as DNA: TGTGCCAGCAGCTTCACAGGGGTTACGGTGGGAAACACCATATATTTT.

The table lists this clone with many counts. The chain combines TRBV5-6 with TRBJ2-1, with D possibly TRBD1 on 6 matching bases. V was pared by 3 bases and J by 5 bases, with 15 bases between. The CDR3 totals 15 residues. Germline V gene data show CDR1 as SGHDT and CDR2 as YYEEEE. CDR3 sequence reads: CASSSRIRGDNEQFF. In nucleotides, the CDR3 is TGTGCCAGCAGCTCCAGAATCAGGGGTGACAATGAGCAGTTCTTC. The full variable domain, rest sourced from reference TRBV5-6 and TRBJ2-1, is DAGVTQSPTHLIKTRGQQVTLRCSPKSGHDTVSWYQQALGQGPQFIFQYYEEEERQRGNFPDRFSGHQFPNYSSELNVNALLLGDSALYLCASSSRIRGDNEQFFGPGTRLTVL.

This rearrangement joins TRBV7-9 to TRBJ2-6; no clear D. This CDR3 has 14 amino acids. V shed 3 bases and J shed 1 base, with 4 bases lying between them. From germline, CDR1 is SEHNR and CDR2 FQNEAQ (reference sequence). DNA for the CDR3: TGTGCCAGCAGCTTCGTGTCTGGGGCCAACGTCCTGACTTTC. Translating it yields CASSFVSGANVLTF. Full variable domain (missing parts from reference TRBV7-9 and TRBJ2-6): DTGVSQNPRHKITKRGQNVTFRCDPISEHNRLYWYRQTLGQGPEFLTYFQNEAQLEKSRLLSDRFSAERPKGSFSTLEIQRTEQGDSAMYLCASSFVSGANVLTFGAGSRLTVL.

The genes are TRBV7-9 and TRBJ2-7; 8 bases are shared with TRBD2. CDR1 is SEHNR and CDR2 is FQNEAQ in the germline V gene (reference sequence). CDR3 size: 13 residues. The V gene end was trimmed by 5 bases and the J gene end by 3 bases; junction bases not matched to a gene: 3. The CDR3 bases are TGTGCCAGCAGCCTTCGGGGGGGCTACGAGCAGTACTTC. Amino acid sequence: CASSLRGGYEQYF.